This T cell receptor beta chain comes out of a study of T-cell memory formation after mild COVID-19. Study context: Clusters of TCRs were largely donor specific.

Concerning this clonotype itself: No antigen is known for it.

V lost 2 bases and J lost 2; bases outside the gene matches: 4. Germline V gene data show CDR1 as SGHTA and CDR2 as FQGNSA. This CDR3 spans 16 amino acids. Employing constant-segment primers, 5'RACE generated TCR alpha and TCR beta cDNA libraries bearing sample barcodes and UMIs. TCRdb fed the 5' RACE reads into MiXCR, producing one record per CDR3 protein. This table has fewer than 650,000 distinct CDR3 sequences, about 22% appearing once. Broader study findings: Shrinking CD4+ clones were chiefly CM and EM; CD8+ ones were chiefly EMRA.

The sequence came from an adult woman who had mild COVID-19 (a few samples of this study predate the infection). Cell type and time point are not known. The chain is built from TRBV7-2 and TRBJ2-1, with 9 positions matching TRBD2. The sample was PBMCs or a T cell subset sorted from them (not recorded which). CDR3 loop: CASSLIGGRAYNEQFF. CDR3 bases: TGTGCCAGCAGCTTAATTGGCGGGAGGGCCTACAATGAGCAGTTCTTC.